This T cell receptor (beta chain) was identified during a study of CD8 T cells in Susac syndrome. Findings and limits, study-wide: In Susac syndrome, CD8+ expansion was highest in TEMRA and active disease.

As concerns this clonotype: The antigen is not known.

CD8+ and CD4+ blood T cells underwent TCR beta sequencing. The CDR3 has 13 residues. Trimming took 5 bases from V and 3 from J, leaving 8 bases between them. Germline CDR1 LGHNA, CDR2 YNFKEQ. RNA, at roughly 0.45 to 1 ug, was reverse transcribed with random hexamers. Coverage of TCR beta CDR3 amplification by immunoSEQ multiplex PCR extended to 54 Vbeta and 13 Jbeta. Each CDR3 protein gets one entry after TCRdb re-called the immunoSEQ multiplex PCR reads with MiXCR. The sample includes around 81,000 distinct CDR3 sequences, roughly 94% of them seen just once. Sequencing was done on a sample of CD8+ T cells from PBMCs. The chain has TRBV4-2 and TRBJ1-5, with D uncertain. This clonotype was sampled from a human donor with Susac syndrome. CDR3 region: CASSTENNQPQHF. The CDR3 DNA follows: TGTGCCAGCAGCACGGAGAACAATCAGCCCCAGCATTTT.